The sequence of this T cell receptor (beta chain) was determined in a study of vaccination effects on CD4 cells after COVID-19. The study, taken as a whole, reports: Convalescent patients in the study were few, and early post-infection timepoints were absent. Marked clonal contraction was seen late after vaccination (in both infection- and vaccine-induced clones).

Only in-frame clones appear in the TCRdb table, and some are missing; sequencing was by immunoSEQ multiplex PCR. The data show under 70,000 clones, with around 70% seen just once and 2% to 2.5% held by the top ten. CDR1 is MNHEY, CDR2 SVGAGI, per germline. Trimming cost V 2 bases and J 1 base, with 8 bases left between them. The CDR3 contains 14 residues. Subsequent to a culture period of more than 8 days, CD4+ T cells were isolated. The participants, recipients of two vaccine doses, got either BNT162b2 or mRNA-1273. On this clone: Its target is unknown.

The sequence was collected from a human donor who received a COVID-19 vaccine. The material was CD4+ T cells from PBMCs cultured without peptide, obtained after COVID-19 vaccination. The chain couples TRBV6-5 to TRBJ1-2, with D possibly matching TRBD1 (6 bases). CDR3 sequence reads: CASSYRTDNYGYTF. For the CDR3, the DNA is TGTGCCAGCAGTTACCGGACAGATAACTATGGCTACACCTTC.